Relative to its sample, the clone carrying this T cell receptor beta chain is medium-sized. The data belong to a study of PD-L1 blockade in urothelial cancer. Study overall: Among blood samples, the median T cell count was some 140,000.

CDR1 is SEHNR, CDR2 FQNEAQ, per germline (reference sequence). This CDR3 has 13 amino acids. Trimming shortened V by 1 base and J by 7 bases, and 10 bases separated the two germline ends. The method was immunoSEQ multiplex PCR; TCRdb's version includes in-frame clones alone and lacks a portion of them. The repertoire includes tens of thousands of clones, under 85% of them detected once, and 1.9% sits in the top ten. Time point reported: peripheral blood 6 weeks after treatment start. The origin of this receptor is a man aged 50-59 years with urothelial cancer. This chain uses TRBV7-9 with TRBJ1-1; D not resolved. This material consisted of PBMCs, taken around atezolizumab (anti-PD-L1) treatment. CDR3 sequence: CASSLGEASEAFF. The CDR3 coding sequence is TGTGCCAGCAGCTTAGGTGAGGCAAGTGAAGCTTTCTTT.